A single sample gave rise to the 5 T cell receptor beta chains below, sequenced in a study of CD8 T cells in Susac syndrome. RNA, at about 0.5 to 1 ug, was reverse transcribed with random hexamers. TCRdb passed the immunoSEQ multiplex PCR reads through MiXCR, listing each CDR3 protein once. The profile shows just under 95,000 distinct CDR3 sequences, about 93% of them singletons. Material: CD4+ T cells from PBMCs. The receptors originated from a human donor with Susac syndrome.

The rearrangement uses TRBV4-1 and TRBJ1-2; D is possibly TRBD1 (5 bases). This CDR3 region has 15 residues. Between the trimmed V and J ends, which lost 0 bases and 7 bases, there was a span of 15 bases. CDR1 and CDR2 from the germline V gene are MGHRA and YSYEKL. CDR3 sequence: CASSQDASAGSGYTF. In DNA, the CDR3 is TGCGCCAGCAGCCAAGATGCGTCGGCAGGGAGTGGCTACACCTTC.

This clonotype was seen a single time. This chain joins TRBV6-5 and TRBJ1-5; D is unclear. CDR1 is MNHEY, CDR2 SVGAGI, per germline. V shed 0 bases and J shed 6 bases, with 12 bases lying between them. CDR3 size: 15 residues. The CDR3: CASSYSGSRGQPQHF. The CDR3 DNA is TGTGCCAGCAGTTACTCCGGCTCTCGGGGTCAGCCCCAGCATTTT.

This rearrangement joins TRBV9 to TRBJ1-3; unclear D gene. The V and J ends lost 0 bases and 4 bases respectively, with 5 bases between them. Germline lookup yields CDR1 SGDLS and CDR2 YYNGEE. CDR3 size: 13 residues. The CDR3 loop is CASSVEIGNTIYF. CDR3 DNA sequence: TGTGCCAGCAGCGTAGAAATCGGAAACACCATATATTTT.

The chain is built from TRBV2 and TRBJ1-6; D is uncertain. Germline V gene data show CDR1 as SNHLY and CDR2 as FYNNEI. Trimming removed 4 bases at V and 7 bases at J, with 11 bases between. The CDR3 runs 14 residues. CDR3 nucleotide sequence: TGTGCCAGCAGTGCCCCGGTGGGGAATTCACCCCTCCACTTT. Translated: CASSAPVGNSPLHF.

The V and J genes are TRBV5-1 and TRBJ2-1; TRBD1 aligns across 7 bases. This CDR3 contains 15 residues. The V segment lost 3 bases and the J segment 10 bases; nucleotides outside the gene matches: 13. CDR1 and CDR2 from the germline V gene are SGHRS and YFSETQ. CDR3 nucleotide sequence: TGCGCCAGCAGCTCAACAGGGGATCAGATGGGGGAGCAGTTCTTC. Protein product: CASSSTGDQMGEQFF.